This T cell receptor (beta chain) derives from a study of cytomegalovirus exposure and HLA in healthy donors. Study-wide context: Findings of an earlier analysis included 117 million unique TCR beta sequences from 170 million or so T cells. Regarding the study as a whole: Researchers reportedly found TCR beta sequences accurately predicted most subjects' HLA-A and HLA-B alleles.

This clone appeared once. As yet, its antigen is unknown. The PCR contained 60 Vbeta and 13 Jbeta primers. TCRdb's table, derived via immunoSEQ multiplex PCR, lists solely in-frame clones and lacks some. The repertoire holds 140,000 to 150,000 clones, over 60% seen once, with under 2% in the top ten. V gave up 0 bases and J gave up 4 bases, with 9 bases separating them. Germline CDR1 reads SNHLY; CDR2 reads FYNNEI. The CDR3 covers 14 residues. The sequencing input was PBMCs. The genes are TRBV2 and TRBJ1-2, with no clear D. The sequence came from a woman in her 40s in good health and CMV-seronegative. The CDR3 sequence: CASSEAGGLYGYTF. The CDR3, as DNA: TGTGCCAGCAGTGAAGCGGGAGGCCTCTATGGCTACACCTTC.